Shown below are 30 T cell receptor beta chains from a single sample sequenced in a study of PD-1 blockade in classical Hodgkin lymphoma. Every patient was affected by relapse after autologous stem cell transplantation, while exposure to brentuximab vedotin was not uniform. Data came from immunoSEQ multiplex PCR; TCRdb stores just in-frame clones and leaves some out. The table has about 93,000 clones, around 90% seen once; the top ten hold approximately 2.4%. Sequenced here: peripheral blood mononuclear cells (PBMCs), sampled before the second cycle of nivolumab. The receptors originated from a human donor with classical Hodgkin lymphoma.

The chain carries TRBV18 and TRBJ2-7; no reliable D call. V was cut by 2 bases and J by 3 bases, with 23 bases left in between. There are 18 residues in the CDR3. Germline loops: CDR1 KGHSH, CDR2 LQKENI. The chain's CDR3 is CASSPYSDPSKNGYEQYF. Written as DNA, the CDR3 is TGTGCCAGCTCACCATACAGTGACCCCTCTAAAAACGGCTACGAGCAGTACTTC.

The genes are TRBV5-1 and TRBJ2-3, with D unresolved. The CDR3 contains 14 residues. The ends were cut back, 3 bases at V and 1 base at J, with 9 bases in the middle. Per germline, CDR1 SGHRS and CDR2 YFSETQ. The CDR3 spells CASSSILGTDTQYF. CDR3 coding DNA: TGCGCCAGCAGCTCGATCTTGGGCACAGATACGCAGTATTTT.

The chain carries TRBV27 and TRBJ2-7, with TRBD2 as a possible D gene (6 bases). The germline CDR1 and CDR2 sequences are MNHEY and SMNVEV (reference sequence). This CDR3 region has 16 residues. The ends were cut back, 0 bases at V and 2 bases at J, with 14 bases in the middle. In DNA, the CDR3 is TGTGCCAGCAGTTTATCGTTGGGGGGTCTGACCTACGAGCAGTACTTC. Translating it yields CASSLSLGGLTYEQYF.

This clone was found once. The J gene is TRBJ2-1, the V gene TRBV5-1; 15 positions agree with TRBD2. Trimming at V came to 4 bases and at J to 8 bases, leaving 7 bases not matched to a gene. The CDR3 length is 16 residues. Germline CDR1 SGHRS, CDR2 YFSETQ. In DNA, the CDR3 is TGCGCCAGCAGCCCTGGGACTAGCGGGAGGAGGGATGAGCAGTTCTTC. Translation: CASSPGTSGRRDEQFF.

This chain uses TRBV28 with TRBJ2-2; possibly TRBD1 for D (8 bases). V was clipped by 9 bases and J by 5 bases, with 34 bases between them. CDR1 MDHEN and CDR2 SYDVKM come from the germline V gene. This CDR3 has 20 amino acids. As DNA, the CDR3 is TGTGCCAGGCCCTTTTTGCCCCCGGACAGGGAGGGCGGGGAAACCGGGGAGCTGTTTTTT. Translated: CARPFLPPDREGGETGELFF.

CDR3 amino acids: CASSSPRGGMVYEQYF. The CDR3 nucleotides are TGTGCCAGCAGCTCCCCGAGGGGCGGGATGGTTTACGAGCAGTACTTC. The chain employs TRBV5-4 and TRBJ2-7; TRBD2 is a possible D gene (6 bases). The germline V gene encodes CDR1 SGHNT and CDR2 YYREEE (reference sequence). Trimming pared 3 bases from V and 4 bases from J, leaving 20 bases between. The CDR3 spans 16 residues.

The chain employs TRBV19 and TRBJ2-1, with no clear D. Looked up from germline, CDR1 is LNHDA and CDR2 is SQIVND (reference sequence). Trimming removed 7 bases at V and 9 bases at J, with 16 bases between. The CDR3 length is 13 residues. CDR3 sequence: CASTLPPSSEQFF. As DNA, the CDR3 is TGTGCCAGTACCTTACCGCCCTCTTCTGAGCAGTTCTTC.

The chain recombines TRBV12-5 with TRBJ2-3; D unresolved. With 5 bases removed from V and 4 bases from J, the gap between germline ends came to 13 bases. The CDR3 is 14 residues long. Per the germline V gene, CDR1 is LGHNT and CDR2 is FRNRAP. The CDR3: CASGLRLGSDTQYF. The CDR3, as DNA: TGTGCTAGTGGTCTAAGATTGGGGTCAGATACGCAGTATTTT.

V is TRBV28 and J is TRBJ2-5, with D unresolved. The V and J ends lost 2 bases and 3 bases respectively, with 7 bases between them. Germline V gives CDR1 MDHEN, CDR2 SYDVKM. The CDR3 consists of 13 residues. This chain's CDR3 is CASSLEQEETQYF. CDR3 nucleotide sequence: TGTGCCAGCAGTTTAGAGCAGGAAGAGACCCAGTACTTC.

This chain joins TRBV27 and TRBJ2-7; TRBD2 is a possible D gene (6 bases). The CDR3 contains 14 residues. Trimming shortened V by 3 bases and J by 2 bases, and 11 bases separated the two germline ends. From germline, CDR1 is MNHEY and CDR2 SMNVEV (reference sequence). The CDR3 region has the DNA TGTGCCAGCAGTTTGGGGGGAGTCGCCTACGAGCAGTACTTC. Translation: CASSLGGVAYEQYF.

This sequence joins TRBV6-5 and TRBJ2-1; possibly TRBD1 for D (7 bases). V lost 10 bases and J lost 10, with 26 bases in between. From germline, CDR1 is MNHEY and CDR2 SVGAGI. CDR3 size: 15 residues. The CDR3 region is CATRRQGGRQREQFF. For the CDR3, the DNA is TGTGCCACCCGTCGCCAGGGGGGACGGCAACGAGAGCAGTTCTTC.

The chain couples TRBV25-1 to TRBJ1-2; 7 nucleotides line up with TRBD1. Germline V gives CDR1 MGHDK, CDR2 SYGVNS. CDR3 length equals 16 residues. Trimming removed 2 bases from V and 6 bases from J; junction bases left unmatched: 12. For the CDR3, the DNA is TGTGCCAGCAGTGAAAACCTCCACAGGGGCCAGGATGGCTACACCTTC. This sequence encodes CASSENLHRGQDGYTF.

CDR3 sequence: CASSSTGGGYYNEQFF. In nucleotides, the CDR3 is TGCGCCAGCAGTTCTACTGGCGGGGGGTACTACAATGAGCAGTTCTTC. The chain recombines TRBV5-1 with TRBJ2-1; TRBD2 matches 8 bases. There are 16 residues in the CDR3. CDR1 and CDR2 (germline): SGHRS, YFSETQ. After removal of 5 bases from V and 3 bases from J, the junction contained 10 bases not matched to a gene.

This chain joins TRBV27 and TRBJ1-4; D gene uncertain. Trimming cost V 5 bases and J 0 bases, with 7 bases left between them. This CDR3 contains 14 residues. Germline values: CDR1 MNHEY, CDR2 SMNVEV (reference sequence). This CDR3 is CASSLFATNEKLFF. DNA for the CDR3: TGTGCCAGCAGTCTATTTGCAACTAATGAAAAACTGTTTTTT.

The chain joins TRBV7-9 to TRBJ1-1; D is undetermined. V was pared by 2 bases and J by 7 bases, with 17 bases between. CDR1 and CDR2 (germline): SEHNR, FQNEAQ (reference sequence). This CDR3 is built from 15 residues. Here the CDR3 reads CASSLNSGSGNEAFF. In nucleotides, the CDR3 is TGTGCCAGCAGCTTAAATAGTGGGTCGGGCAATGAAGCTTTCTTT.

The chain couples TRBV5-8 to TRBJ1-4; D unresolved. Deletions cut 3 bases from V and 5 bases from J, with 14 bases between. Germline CDR1 is SGHTS and CDR2 is YDEGEE. The CDR3 is 15 residues long. CDR3 bases: TGTGCCAGCAGCTCCTGGACGGACGAGAATGAAAAACTGTTTTTT. Its translation: CASSSWTDENEKLFF.

The V and J genes are TRBV30 and TRBJ2-7, with 8 positions matching TRBD2. J was trimmed by 3 bases and V by 4 bases; bases with no gene match: 20. The germline V gene encodes CDR1 GTSNPN and CDR2 SVGIG (reference sequence). This CDR3 is 18 amino acids long. The CDR3 nucleotides are TGTGCCTGGACCGGAAAGCGGGAGTCTTTCAAGTTGCTCTACGAGCAGTACTTC. Its protein is CAWTGKRESFKLLYEQYF.

V usage is TRBV30 and J usage is TRBJ2-3, with D possibly matching TRBD1 (5 bases). Trimming shortened V by 1 base and J by 2 bases, and 13 bases separated the two germline ends. Germline V gene data show CDR1 as GTSNPN and CDR2 as SVGIG (reference sequence). CDR3 length: 15 residues. The CDR3 coding sequence is TGTGCCTGGAGTGGGGCAGGGCCCCTCACAGATACGCAGTATTTT. This gives the protein CAWSGAGPLTDTQYF.

This clone occurred a few times. The rearrangement links TRBV19 to TRBJ1-1, with 9 nucleotides matching TRBD1. The V and J ends lost 5 bases and 5 bases, in that order; junction bases with no gene match: 3. The CDR3 covers 13 residues. Germline assignment: CDR1 LNHDA and CDR2 SQIVND (reference sequence). CDR3 protein: CASSLQGATEAFF. The CDR3 nucleotides read TGTGCCAGTAGTTTACAGGGGGCAACTGAAGCTTTCTTT.

The chain links TRBV7-9 to TRBJ2-7, with 11 bases lining up with TRBD2. The germline V gene encodes CDR1 SEHNR and CDR2 FQNEAQ (reference sequence). CDR3 length equals 17 residues. Germline trimming cut 0 bases from V and 3 bases from J; bases unmatched to any gene: 7. The CDR3 here is CASSLAAGTSGSYEQYF. CDR3 coding DNA: TGTGCCAGCAGCTTAGCGGCAGGAACTAGCGGGAGCTACGAGCAGTACTTC.

The DNA of the CDR3 is TGTGCCAGCAGCTTGGACTCTTGGAACACTGAAGCTTTCTTT. This gives the protein CASSLDSWNTEAFF. The rearrangement joins TRBV5-5 to TRBJ1-1; D gene unclear. The CDR3 length is 14 residues. The V end lost 0 bases, the J end lost 1 base, and 7 bases lay between the germline ends. Per the germline V gene, CDR1 is SGHKS and CDR2 is YYEKEE (reference sequence).

This chain joins TRBV6-6 and TRBJ2-7; tentative D call: TRBD2 (6 bases). The CDR3 consists of 13 residues. With 8 bases removed from V and 6 bases from J, the gap between germline ends came to 17 bases. Germline V gene lookup returns CDR1 MNHNY and CDR2 SVGAGI (reference sequence). The CDR3 DNA sequence: TGTGCCAGCGGAATCCGGAGGGAGTCCGAGCAGTACTTC. This codes for CASGIRRESEQYF.

The chain combines TRBV4-1 with TRBJ2-4, with 9 nucleotides matching TRBD1. Germline V lookup: CDR1 MGHRA, CDR2 YSYEKL. Trimming took 0 bases from V and 0 from J; bases not matched to a gene: 3. The CDR3 covers 17 residues. The CDR3, as DNA: TGCGCCAGCAGCCAAGAGGGACAGGGACTAGCCAAAAACATTCAGTACTTC. This sequence encodes CASSQEGQGLAKNIQYF.

This rearrangement joins TRBV18 to TRBJ2-1; D is perhaps TRBD2 (5 bases). The CDR3 contains 17 residues. Looked up from germline, CDR1 is KGHSH and CDR2 is LQKENI. Trimming shortened V by 0 bases and J by 4 bases, and 16 bases separated the two germline ends. The CDR3 sequence is CASSPPPESGLYNEQFF. In nucleotides, the CDR3 is TGTGCCAGCTCACCACCGCCCGAAAGCGGCCTTTACAATGAGCAGTTCTTC.

This sequence joins TRBV9 and TRBJ2-5; D call uncertain. The CDR3 is 14 amino acids. CDR1 and CDR2 from the germline V gene are SGDLS and YYNGEE. V shed 0 bases and J shed 2 bases, with 8 bases lying between them. The CDR3 here is CASSVADEQETQYF. In DNA form, the CDR3 reads TGTGCCAGCAGCGTAGCGGATGAACAAGAGACCCAGTACTTC.

The chain carries TRBV12-5 and TRBJ1-5; D possibly corresponds to TRBD1 (6 bases). Germline CDR1 is LGHNT and CDR2 is FRNRAP. Trimming removed 6 bases from V and 5 bases from J, with 20 bases in between. This CDR3 is built from 16 residues. The CDR3 region is CASGSPTGKGDQPQHF. The CDR3, as DNA: TGTGCTAGTGGGTCTCCAACAGGGAAGGGAGATCAGCCCCAGCATTTT.

The chain employs TRBV6-5 and TRBJ2-7; unclear D gene. CDR1 and CDR2 (germline): MNHEY, SVGAGI. V was cut by 2 bases and J by 3 bases, with 8 bases left in between. This CDR3 spans 13 amino acids. The CDR3 DNA reads as TGTGCCAGCAGTTACGGTGTGGGCTACGAGCAGTACTTC. It codes for CASSYGVGYEQYF.

This chain uses TRBV5-1 with TRBJ2-2, with D possibly being TRBD1 or TRBD2 (6 bases each). The CDR3 loop spans 18 amino acids. Germline CDR1 is SGHRS and CDR2 is YFSETQ. Trimming cost V 1 base and J 2 bases, with 18 bases left between them. CDR3 coding DNA: TGCGCCAGCAGCTTGCCAGGGGCGGGATTAGCCAACACCGGGGAGCTGTTTTTT. This gives the protein CASSLPGAGLANTGELFF. The full variable domain, its missing parts supplied by reference TRBV5-1 and TRBJ2-2, is KAGVTQTPRYLIKTRGQQVTLSCSPISGHRSVSWYQQTPGQGLQFLFEYFSETQRNKGNFPGRFSGRQFSNSRSEMNVSTLELGDSALYLCASSLPGAGLANTGELFFGEGSRLTVL.

In this sample, this clone turned up once. The CDR3 is CASSRQGGEGEQYF. In nucleotides, the CDR3 is TGTGCCAGCAGTCGACAGGGGGGCGAGGGGGAGCAGTACTTC. The rearrangement uses TRBV28 and TRBJ2-7; 9 nucleotides line up with TRBD1. The CDR3 is 14 residues long. Germline CDR1 and CDR2: MDHEN and SYDVKM. V lost 5 bases and J lost 7; bases outside the gene matches: 9.

The genes are TRBV6-6 and TRBJ2-1; 7 bases line up with TRBD1. The CDR3 is 15 residues long. Germline assignment: CDR1 MNHNY and CDR2 SVGAGI (reference sequence). Unmatched junction bases numbered 11, after V lost 6 bases and J lost 6 bases. The CDR3 protein is CASRRQATGSNEQFF. The DNA for the CDR3 is TGTGCCAGCAGACGCCAGGCGACAGGGTCCAATGAGCAGTTCTTC.